This TCR beta chain was sequenced during a study of T cells after yellow fever vaccination. The CDR3 has 13 residues. The V end lost 6 bases, the J end lost 6 bases, and 13 bases lay between the germline ends. This clonotype was seen a handful of times. TCRdb re-derived calls from the 5' RACE reads in MiXCR, one entry per CDR3 protein. The sample yields a few hundred thousand distinct CDR3 sequences, around a sixth seen once. The J gene is TRBJ2-3, the V gene TRBV12-3 or TRBV12-4, with no clear D. The material sequenced was PBMCs, taken less than 6 days after the first yellow fever vaccination. This TCR came from a man between 18 and 35 years old who received the YFV17D yellow fever vaccine. DNA for the CDR3: TGTGCCAGCAGCCAACGGCTGGCCGATACGCAGTATTTT. This codes for CASSQRLADTQYF.